The sequence of this T cell receptor (beta chain) was determined in a study of vaccination and CD4 T cells after COVID-19. J was trimmed by 4 bases and V by 7 bases; bases with no gene match: 8. There are 13 residues in the CDR3. In germline, CDR1 is DFQATT, CDR2 SNEGSKA (reference sequence). This clonotype was counted between two and nine times. The antigen is not known. Described treatment: approximately nine-day PBMC culture with coronavirus spike peptide pools or control peptides (ViraFEST assay). Pre-COVID-19 pandemic sampling (2011-2018) yielded the unexposed donor's CD4+ T cells. Once obtained from cultured CD4+ T cells, the DNA was sequenced using the Oncomine TCR Beta short-read assay. Extraction of genomic DNA was performed on cultured CD4+ T cells. A single record per CDR3 protein comes from TCRdb applying MiXCR to the PCR reads. The sample includes roughly 10,000 distinct CDR3 sequences, about 30% of them seen just once.

The sequence was obtained from a human donor in good health. Material for sequencing was CD4+ T cells from blood, cultured in vitro. This chain connects TRBV20-1 to TRBJ2-5, with 8 nucleotides matching TRBD1. The CDR3 loop reads CSVQQGGGETQYF. CDR3 nucleotide sequence: TGCAGTGTCCAACAGGGGGGTGGAGAGACCCAGTACTTC.